This T cell receptor beta chain originates from a study of T cell responses to AZD1222 COVID-19 vaccine. This clone was seen once. J was trimmed by 5 bases and V by 7 bases; bases with no gene match: 7. CDR1 SNHLY and CDR2 FYNNEI come from the germline V gene. The CDR3 loop spans 13 amino acids. The method was immunoSEQ multiplex PCR; TCRdb's version includes in-frame clones alone and lacks a portion of them. The table shows about 160,000 clones, with approximately 89% occurring only once. The chain is built from TRBV2 and TRBJ2-5; TRBD1 agrees at 7 bases. Sample: peripheral blood, taken on day 0 of AZD1222 vaccination. The clonotype was recovered from an adult in good health. As DNA, the CDR3 is TGTGCCAGCACCCGGGGACAGAGGGAGACCCAGTACTTC. It translates to CASTRGQRETQYF.